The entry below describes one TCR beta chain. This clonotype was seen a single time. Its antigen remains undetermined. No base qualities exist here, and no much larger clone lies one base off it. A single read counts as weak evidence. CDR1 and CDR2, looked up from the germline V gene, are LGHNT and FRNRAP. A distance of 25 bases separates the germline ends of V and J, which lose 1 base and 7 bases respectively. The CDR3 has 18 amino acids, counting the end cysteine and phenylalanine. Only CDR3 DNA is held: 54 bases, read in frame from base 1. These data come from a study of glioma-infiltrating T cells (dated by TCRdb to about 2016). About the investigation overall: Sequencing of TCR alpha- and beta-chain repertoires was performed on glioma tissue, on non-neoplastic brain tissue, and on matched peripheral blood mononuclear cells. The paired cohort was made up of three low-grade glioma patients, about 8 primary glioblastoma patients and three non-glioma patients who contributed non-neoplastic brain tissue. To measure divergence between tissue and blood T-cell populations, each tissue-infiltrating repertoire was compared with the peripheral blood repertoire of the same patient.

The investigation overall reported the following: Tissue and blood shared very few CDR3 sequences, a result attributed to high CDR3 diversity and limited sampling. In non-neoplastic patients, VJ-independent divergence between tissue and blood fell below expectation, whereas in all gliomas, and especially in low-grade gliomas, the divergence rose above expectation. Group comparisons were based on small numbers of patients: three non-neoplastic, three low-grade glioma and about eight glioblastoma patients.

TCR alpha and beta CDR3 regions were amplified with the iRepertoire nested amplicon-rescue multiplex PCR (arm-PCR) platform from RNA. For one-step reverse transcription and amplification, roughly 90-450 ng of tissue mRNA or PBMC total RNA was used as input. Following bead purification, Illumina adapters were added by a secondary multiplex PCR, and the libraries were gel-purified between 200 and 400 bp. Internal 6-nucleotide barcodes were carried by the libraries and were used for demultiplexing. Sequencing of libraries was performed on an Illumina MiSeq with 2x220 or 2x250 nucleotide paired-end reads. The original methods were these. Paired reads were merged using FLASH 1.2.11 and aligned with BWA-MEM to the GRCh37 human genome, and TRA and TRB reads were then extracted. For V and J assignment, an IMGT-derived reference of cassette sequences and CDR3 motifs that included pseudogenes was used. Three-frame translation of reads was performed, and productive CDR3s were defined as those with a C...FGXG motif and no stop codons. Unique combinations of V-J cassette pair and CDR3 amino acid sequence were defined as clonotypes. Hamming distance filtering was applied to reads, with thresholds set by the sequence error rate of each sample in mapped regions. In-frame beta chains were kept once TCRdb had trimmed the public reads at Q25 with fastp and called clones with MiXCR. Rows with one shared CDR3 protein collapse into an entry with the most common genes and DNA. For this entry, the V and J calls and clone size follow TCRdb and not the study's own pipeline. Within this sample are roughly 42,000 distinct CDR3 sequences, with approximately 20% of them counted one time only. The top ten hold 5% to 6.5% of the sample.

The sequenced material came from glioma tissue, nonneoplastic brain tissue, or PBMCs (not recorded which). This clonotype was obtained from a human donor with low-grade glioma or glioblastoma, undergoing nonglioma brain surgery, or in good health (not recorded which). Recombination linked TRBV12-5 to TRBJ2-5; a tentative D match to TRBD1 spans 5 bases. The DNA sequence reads TGTGCTAGTGGTTTGGCACCCCTTCTGGGGCAGTCGAAATGGACCCAGTACTTC. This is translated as CASGLAPLLGQSKWTQYF. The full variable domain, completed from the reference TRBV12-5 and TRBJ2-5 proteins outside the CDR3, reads DARVTQTPRHKVTEMGQEVTMRCQPILGHNTVFWYRQTMMQGLELLAYFRNRAPLDDSGMPKDRFSAEMPDATLATLKIQPSEPRDSAVYFCASGLAPLLGQSKWTQYFGPGTRLLVL.